The 3 T cell receptor beta chains listed next were all sequenced from one sample in a study of blood T cell repertoires in COVID-19. Sequencing used immunoSEQ multiplex PCR; TCRdb keeps in-frame clones, though not all of them. The sample shows over 130,000 clones, about 82% of them seen only once. The sample consisted of peripheral blood. The receptor source for this set is a man aged 50-59 years with acute or convalescent COVID-19.

The J gene is TRBJ2-7, the V gene TRBV5-1; D is perhaps TRBD1 (6 bases). Trimming stripped 2 bases from V and 3 bases from J, with 12 bases between. The CDR3 is 14 residues long. Germline V CDR1 and CDR2: SGHRS, YFSETQ. The CDR3, as DNA: TGCGCCAGCAGCTTACAGGGAGATGACTACGAGCAGTACTTC. This gives the protein CASSLQGDDYEQYF.

The rearrangement uses TRBV5-1 and TRBJ2-5; 9 nucleotides line up with TRBD1. The CDR3 extends over 15 amino acids. V dropped 1 base and J dropped 5; count of bases not matched to a gene: 6. The V gene's germline CDR1 is SGHRS and CDR2 YFSETQ. CDR3 sequence: CASSLTGQGSETQYF. CDR3 sequence (DNA): TGCGCCAGCAGCTTGACGGGACAGGGAAGCGAGACCCAGTACTTC.

This chain joins TRBV7-2 and TRBJ2-1; tentative D call: TRBD1 (6 bases). Germline assignment: CDR1 SGHTA and CDR2 FQGNSA. The CDR3 runs to 14 residues. Trimming took off 5 bases at V and 10 bases at J, with 18 bases between the two ends. The CDR3: CASSRSGQYQEQFF. For the CDR3, the DNA is TGTGCCAGCAGCCGTTCTGGACAGTATCAAGAGCAGTTCTTC.